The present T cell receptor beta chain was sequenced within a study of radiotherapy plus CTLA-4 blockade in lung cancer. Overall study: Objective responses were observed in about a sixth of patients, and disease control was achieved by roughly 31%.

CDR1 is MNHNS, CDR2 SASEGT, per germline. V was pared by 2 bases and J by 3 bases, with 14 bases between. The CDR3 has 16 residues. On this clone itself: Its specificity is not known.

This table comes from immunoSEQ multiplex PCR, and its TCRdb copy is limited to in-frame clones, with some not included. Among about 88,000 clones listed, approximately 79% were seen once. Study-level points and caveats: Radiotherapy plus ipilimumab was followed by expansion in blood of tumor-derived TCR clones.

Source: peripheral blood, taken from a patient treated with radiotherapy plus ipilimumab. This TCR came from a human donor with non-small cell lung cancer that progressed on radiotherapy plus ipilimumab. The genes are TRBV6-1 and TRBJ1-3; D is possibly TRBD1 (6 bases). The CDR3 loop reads CASSEFVEQGGNTIYF. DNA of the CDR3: TGTGCCAGCAGTGAATTTGTTGAACAGGGTGGAAACACCATATATTTT.